The next 20 T cell receptor beta chains were all read from a single sample in a study of CD8+CD57+ T cells in acquired aplastic anemia. The TCR beta profiling, which covered VDJ combination and CDR3 sequence, was carried out using genomic DNA as the template. Via MiXCR, TCRdb re-called the reads, giving one row per CDR3 protein. The sample consists of 200,000 or so distinct CDR3 sequences, around three fifths of them appearing once. Sequenced input: sorted CD4+, CD8+, or CD8+CD57+ T cells (not recorded which) from PBMCs. Receptors were obtained from a human donor with severe aplastic anemia or a healthy control (not recorded which).

This clonotype is a singleton in its sample. This sequence joins TRBV7-8 and TRBJ1-2, with D uncertain. This CDR3 contains 12 residues. The V gene's germline CDR1 is SGHVS and CDR2 FQNEAQ. Deletions cut 8 bases from V and 3 bases from J, with 10 bases between. The CDR3 region is CASVGRYYGYTF. CDR3 bases: TGTGCCAGCGTGGGCAGGTACTATGGCTACACCTTC.

This rearrangement joins TRBV19 to TRBJ2-1; 11 bases line up with TRBD2. V lost 9 bases and J lost 0; bases outside the gene matches: 4. CDR1 and CDR2 (germline): LNHDA, SQIVND (reference sequence). This CDR3 is built from 15 residues. The CDR3 is CASHSGRASYNEQFF. DNA for the CDR3: TGTGCCAGCCATAGCGGGAGGGCCTCCTACAATGAGCAGTTCTTC.

This rearrangement joins TRBV10-2 to TRBJ2-2; D remains ambiguous. CDR1 is WSHSY and CDR2 is SAAADI in the germline V gene. The CDR3 runs 14 residues. Trimming took off 0 bases at V and 6 bases at J, with 8 bases between the two ends. In DNA form, the CDR3 reads TGCGCCAGCAGTGAGTCGGAACCGGCCGGGGAGCTGTTTTTT. Its protein product is CASSESEPAGELFF.

The CDR3 loop is CSASTAGAVNTEAFF. CDR3 bases: TGCAGTGCTAGTACGGCGGGGGCCGTCAACACTGAAGCTTTCTTT. This chain connects TRBV20-1 to TRBJ1-1; weak D call: TRBD1 (6 bases). CDR1 and CDR2 from the germline V gene are DFQATT and SNEGSKA (reference sequence). CDR3 length: 15 residues. With 3 bases removed from V and 2 bases from J, the gap between germline ends came to 16 bases.

The chain couples TRBV7-6 to TRBJ1-2; D remains unclear. The V end lost 2 bases, the J end lost 6 bases, and 16 bases lay between the germline ends. The CDR3 has 15 amino acids. Germline V CDR1 and CDR2: SGHVS, FNYEAQ. In nucleotides, the CDR3 is TGTGCCAGCAGCTTATGGCCGGTGGCAAAAAATGGCTACACCTTC. It yields the protein CASSLWPVAKNGYTF.

This clonotype showed up just a few times. The chain has TRBV29-1 and TRBJ2-7, with a possible D match to TRBD1 (7 bases). The length of the CDR3 is 14 residues. Germline CDR1 and CDR2: SQVTM and ANQGSEA. Trimming pared 1 base from V and 0 bases from J, leaving 10 bases between. This CDR3 reads CSVEGGTVSYEQYF. The CDR3 DNA follows: TGCAGCGTTGAAGGCGGGACAGTCTCCTACGAGCAGTACTTC.

This clonotype was seen just once. This could be a read error, since a much larger clone is one nucleotide away. The chain combines TRBV25-1 with TRBJ2-7, with TRBD2 as a possible D gene (5 bases). The germline V gene has CDR1 MGHDK and CDR2 SYGVNS. The CDR3 covers 14 residues. The CDR3 nucleotides are TGTGCCAGCAGCGATGCGGACTCCTCCCACGAGCAGTACTTC. Its protein is CASSDADSSHEQYF.

This chain links TRBV6-5 with TRBJ1-2; TRBD1 is a possible D gene (6 bases). Per the germline V gene, CDR1 is MNHEY and CDR2 is SVGAGI. Trimming took off 5 bases at V and 4 bases at J, with 26 bases between the two ends. This CDR3 spans 18 amino acids. The CDR3 DNA follows: TGTGCCAGCAGTGTTTACCTGGGGTCAACAGGGAAGCTCTATGGCTACACCTTC. Translated: CASSVYLGSTGKLYGYTF.

A remark on this clonotype: At one boundary the junction diverges from the germline segment, which might be a read error. The J gene is TRBJ2-7, the V gene TRBV11-2, with 8 nucleotides matching TRBD2. Per the germline V gene, CDR1 is SGHAT and CDR2 is FQNNGV. This CDR3 comprises 15 residues. The chain's CDR3 is CASSFKGRGESEQYF. For the CDR3, the DNA is TGCGCCAGCAGTTTCAAAGGGCGGGGGGAGAGTGAGCAGTACTTC.

This clonotype was recorded at least ten times. The rearrangement uses TRBV11-2 and TRBJ2-2; D is ambiguous. V lost 2 bases and J 4 bases, leaving 2 bases between the germline ends. Germline V gives CDR1 SGHAT, CDR2 FQNNGV. This CDR3 has 12 residues. CDR3 in amino acids: CASSLFTGELFF. The CDR3 DNA follows: TGTGCCAGCAGCTTATTCACCGGGGAGCTGTTTTTT.

The chain uses TRBV5-1 and TRBJ1-6, with TRBD1 identical over 9 bases. With V trimmed by 2 bases and J by 10 bases, 7 bases remained unmatched. CDR1 and CDR2 (germline): SGHRS, YFSETQ. The CDR3 loop spans 15 amino acids. The CDR3 sequence is CASSFAGQGNSPLHF. The DNA for the CDR3 is TGCGCCAGCAGCTTCGCAGGACAGGGGAACTCACCCCTCCACTTT.

In this sample, this clonotype turned up many times. The chain uses TRBV2 and TRBJ2-7; the match to TRBD1 covers 9 bases. This CDR3 is built from 14 residues. Losses at the gene ends were 2 bases for V and 7 bases for J; bases not matched to a gene: 6. Germline-derived CDR1 and CDR2 are SNHLY and FYNNEI. CDR3 in amino acids: CASSEFTGGWEQYF. The DNA for the CDR3 is TGTGCCAGCAGTGAATTCACAGGGGGCTGGGAGCAGTACTTC.

This clonotype was recorded at least ten times. V gene TRBV10-3 combines with J gene TRBJ1-3; a possible D gene is TRBD1 (5 bases). The CDR3 is made up of 16 amino acids. V lost 0 bases and J lost 0, with 9 bases in between. The germline gives CDR1 ENHRY, CDR2 SYGVKD. CDR3 DNA: TGTGCCATCAGTGAGTCGGGAGGGGCCTCTGGAAACACCATATATTTT. This sequence encodes CAISESGGASGNTIYF.

This clonotype was picked up many times. The chain uses TRBV5-1 and TRBJ2-1; D may be TRBD2 (6 bases). V dropped 1 base and J dropped 0 bases, with 8 bases sitting between them. This CDR3 has 15 residues. Germline CDR1 is SGHRS and CDR2 is YFSETQ. CDR3 residues: CASSLSTSSYNEQFF. The CDR3 coding sequence is TGCGCCAGCAGCTTGTCGACTAGCTCCTACAATGAGCAGTTCTTC.

CDR3 sequence: CASSERTSGYNEQFF. CDR3 nucleotides: TGTGCCAGCAGTGAAAGAACTAGCGGGTACAATGAGCAGTTCTTC. The chain recombines TRBV7-9 with TRBJ2-1; the match to TRBD2 covers 9 bases. Germline-derived CDR1 and CDR2 are SEHNR and FQNEAQ (reference sequence). The length of the CDR3 is 15 residues. The V gene end was trimmed by 6 bases and the J gene end by 4 bases; junction bases not matched to a gene: 7.

This chain uses TRBV5-6 with TRBJ1-2; a possible D gene is TRBD1 (5 bases). The CDR3 spans 14 residues. Trimming shortened V by 4 bases and J by 8 bases, and 18 bases separated the two germline ends. Germline V gene data show CDR1 as SGHDT and CDR2 as YYEEEE. CDR3 sequence reads: CASSQRGTGWGYTF. Written as DNA, the CDR3 is TGTGCCAGCAGCCAACGGGGGACGGGGTGGGGCTACACCTTC.

This chain links TRBV7-2 with TRBJ1-1; D perhaps matches TRBD1 (5 bases). This CDR3 comprises 14 residues. CDR1 and CDR2 from the germline V gene are SGHTA and FQGNSA. Trimming left V 6 bases short and J 0 bases short, with 11 bases between. The CDR3 DNA follows: TGTGCCAGCAGATCCGGGACGGTGAACACTGAAGCTTTCTTT. Translated, it gives CASRSGTVNTEAFF.

The chain has TRBV25-1 and TRBJ2-7; D possibly corresponds to TRBD1 (6 bases). This CDR3 contains 15 residues. Trimming stripped 2 bases from V and 3 bases from J, with 14 bases between. Germline V gene sequence: CDR1 MGHDK, CDR2 SYGVNS. DNA of the CDR3: TGTGCCAGCAGTGAAGGGGCAGGGGTAAACTACGAGCAGTACTTC. Translation gives CASSEGAGVNYEQYF.

There are many counts of this clonotype. The chain combines TRBV5-1 with TRBJ2-2; no definite D call. The CDR3 covers 15 residues. Trimming took off 1 base at V and 5 bases at J, with 12 bases between the two ends. Germline values: CDR1 SGHRS, CDR2 YFSETQ. Here the CDR3 reads CASSLRSESTGELFF. CDR3 bases: TGCGCCAGCAGCTTGCGCTCGGAATCGACCGGGGAGCTGTTTTTT.

The chain uses TRBV5-1 and TRBJ1-1; D uncertain. Germline V gives CDR1 SGHRS, CDR2 YFSETQ. V was cut by 0 bases and J by 3 bases, with 6 bases left in between. The length of the CDR3 is 13 residues. DNA of the CDR3: TGCGCCAGCAGCTTGGAGGACGACACTGAAGCTTTCTTT. Its protein is CASSLEDDTEAFF.